This T cell receptor (beta chain) was sequenced in a study of blood T cell repertoires in COVID-19. At the level of the study: Sites in the United States, Italy and Spain provided acute and convalescent COVID-19 samples. PBMCs, B-cell-depleted T cells, or T cells provided the cDNA or gDNA that made up the material.

V was pared by 1 base and J by 2 bases, with 13 bases between. The CDR3 is made up of 16 amino acids. Germline loops: CDR1 SEHNR, CDR2 FQNEAQ (reference sequence). Per the original data handling: Reference gene primer amplification in the assay estimated nucleated cell counts. Using immunoSEQ multiplex PCR, the repertoire was profiled, and TCRdb retains in-frame clones only, with some absent. V and J calls and clone size come straight from that table; D and trimming were deduced from the DNA. The sample yields 95,000 to 120,000 clones, just under 90% seen once. The chain joins TRBV7-9 to TRBJ2-3; possible D gene TRBD1, 5 bases. This TCR derives from a woman between 45 and 65 years old with acute or convalescent COVID-19. The specimen sequenced was peripheral blood. The CDR3 sequence: CASSLVQVVDTDTQYF. The DNA of the CDR3 is TGTGCCAGCAGCTTAGTACAGGTGGTCGACACAGATACGCAGTATTTT.